What follows is one T cell receptor beta chain and its context. Its antigen remains unidentified. The data derive from a study of memory CD4+ T cells and cytomegalovirus serostatus. The sort gate was single viable CD3+CD4+CD8-CD45RO+ cells for memory CD4+ T cells. Total CD4+ T cells were enriched by CD4 positive selection. The germline gives CDR1 SEHNR, CDR2 FQNEAQ (reference sequence). V lost 3 bases, J lost 6 bases, and 11 bases lay in between. CDR3 length: 13 residues. Measured with immunoSEQ multiplex PCR; TCRdb has only the in-frame clones, and not every one. The table records around 61,000 clones, roughly 82% of them present only once. The study, taken as a whole, reports: Repertoires predicted CMV serostatus with median bootstrapped AUC of around 0.95. About 40% of the roughly 160 known CMV-associated TCRbeta sequences appeared in CD4+ memory.

The specimen sequenced was memory CD4+ T cells from blood. The clonotype originates from an adult in good health and CMV-seronegative. The chain combines TRBV7-9 with TRBJ1-2; the D gene is possibly TRBD1 (6 bases). In DNA, the CDR3 is TGTGCCAGCAGCTTGGACAGTTACGATGGCTACACCTTC. The encoded protein is CASSLDSYDGYTF.